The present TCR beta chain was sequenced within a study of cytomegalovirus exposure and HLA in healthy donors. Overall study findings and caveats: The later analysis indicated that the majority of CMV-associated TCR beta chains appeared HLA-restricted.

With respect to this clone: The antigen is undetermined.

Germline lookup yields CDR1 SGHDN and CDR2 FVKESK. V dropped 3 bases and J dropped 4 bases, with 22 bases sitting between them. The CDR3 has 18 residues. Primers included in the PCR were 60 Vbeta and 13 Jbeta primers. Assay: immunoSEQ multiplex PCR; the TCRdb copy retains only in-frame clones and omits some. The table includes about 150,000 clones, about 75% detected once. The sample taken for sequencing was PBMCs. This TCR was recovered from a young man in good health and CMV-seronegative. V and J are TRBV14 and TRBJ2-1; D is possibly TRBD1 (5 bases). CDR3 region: CASSQDKPRRREYNEQFF. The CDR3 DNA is TGTGCCAGCAGCCAGGACAAACCCCGACGTAGAGAATACAATGAGCAGTTCTTC. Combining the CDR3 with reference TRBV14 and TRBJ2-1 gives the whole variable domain EAGVTQFPSHSVIEKGQTVTLRCDPISGHDNLYWYRRVMGKEIKFLLHFVKESKQDESGMPNNRFLAERTGGTYSTLKVQPAELEDSGVYFCASSQDKPRRREYNEQFFGPGTRLTVL.